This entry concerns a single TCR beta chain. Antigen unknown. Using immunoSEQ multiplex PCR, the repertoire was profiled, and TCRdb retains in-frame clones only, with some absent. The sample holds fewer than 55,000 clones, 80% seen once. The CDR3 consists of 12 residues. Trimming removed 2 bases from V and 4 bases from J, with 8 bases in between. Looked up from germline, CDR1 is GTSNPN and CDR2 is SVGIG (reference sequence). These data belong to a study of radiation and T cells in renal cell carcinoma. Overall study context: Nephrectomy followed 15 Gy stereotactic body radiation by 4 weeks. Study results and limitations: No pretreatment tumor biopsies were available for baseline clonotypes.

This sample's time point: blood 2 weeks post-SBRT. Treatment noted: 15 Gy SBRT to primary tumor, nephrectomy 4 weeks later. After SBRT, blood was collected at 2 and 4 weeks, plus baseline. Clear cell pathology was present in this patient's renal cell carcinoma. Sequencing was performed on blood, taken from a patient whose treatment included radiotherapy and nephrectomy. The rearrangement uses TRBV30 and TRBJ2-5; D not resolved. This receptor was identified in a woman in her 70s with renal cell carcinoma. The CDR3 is CAWSWGRETQYF. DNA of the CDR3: TGTGCCTGGAGTTGGGGAAGAGAGACCCAGTACTTC.